Here is one T cell receptor (beta chain) with its context. The target antigen is unknown. CDR3 length equals 14 residues. Losses at the gene ends were 1 base for V and 2 bases for J; bases not matched to a gene: 1. Germline values: CDR1 SGHVS, CDR2 FNYEAQ. This sample was included in a study of cytomegalovirus exposure and HLA in healthy donors. Method: immunoSEQ multiplex PCR; TCRdb's copy keeps in-frame clones and lacks some. Counted here are some 160,000 clones, 85% to 90% occurring once; the ten biggest clones make up 2.5% to 3.5%. Notes on the study in general: Subsequent analysis showed first-cohort TCR clusters tending to co-occur in over a hundred validation repertoires. It was reportedly the case that the classifier diagnosed cytomegalovirus status with high specificity and sensitivity.

The chain joins TRBV7-6 to TRBJ2-5; 7 bases are shared with TRBD2. The clonotype was recovered from a man aged 18 to 35 in good health and CMV-seronegative. The sample was PBMCs. The CDR3 nucleotides read TGTGCCAGCAGCTTAGGCGGGGGACAAGAGACCCAGTACTTC. As protein: CASSLGGGQETQYF.